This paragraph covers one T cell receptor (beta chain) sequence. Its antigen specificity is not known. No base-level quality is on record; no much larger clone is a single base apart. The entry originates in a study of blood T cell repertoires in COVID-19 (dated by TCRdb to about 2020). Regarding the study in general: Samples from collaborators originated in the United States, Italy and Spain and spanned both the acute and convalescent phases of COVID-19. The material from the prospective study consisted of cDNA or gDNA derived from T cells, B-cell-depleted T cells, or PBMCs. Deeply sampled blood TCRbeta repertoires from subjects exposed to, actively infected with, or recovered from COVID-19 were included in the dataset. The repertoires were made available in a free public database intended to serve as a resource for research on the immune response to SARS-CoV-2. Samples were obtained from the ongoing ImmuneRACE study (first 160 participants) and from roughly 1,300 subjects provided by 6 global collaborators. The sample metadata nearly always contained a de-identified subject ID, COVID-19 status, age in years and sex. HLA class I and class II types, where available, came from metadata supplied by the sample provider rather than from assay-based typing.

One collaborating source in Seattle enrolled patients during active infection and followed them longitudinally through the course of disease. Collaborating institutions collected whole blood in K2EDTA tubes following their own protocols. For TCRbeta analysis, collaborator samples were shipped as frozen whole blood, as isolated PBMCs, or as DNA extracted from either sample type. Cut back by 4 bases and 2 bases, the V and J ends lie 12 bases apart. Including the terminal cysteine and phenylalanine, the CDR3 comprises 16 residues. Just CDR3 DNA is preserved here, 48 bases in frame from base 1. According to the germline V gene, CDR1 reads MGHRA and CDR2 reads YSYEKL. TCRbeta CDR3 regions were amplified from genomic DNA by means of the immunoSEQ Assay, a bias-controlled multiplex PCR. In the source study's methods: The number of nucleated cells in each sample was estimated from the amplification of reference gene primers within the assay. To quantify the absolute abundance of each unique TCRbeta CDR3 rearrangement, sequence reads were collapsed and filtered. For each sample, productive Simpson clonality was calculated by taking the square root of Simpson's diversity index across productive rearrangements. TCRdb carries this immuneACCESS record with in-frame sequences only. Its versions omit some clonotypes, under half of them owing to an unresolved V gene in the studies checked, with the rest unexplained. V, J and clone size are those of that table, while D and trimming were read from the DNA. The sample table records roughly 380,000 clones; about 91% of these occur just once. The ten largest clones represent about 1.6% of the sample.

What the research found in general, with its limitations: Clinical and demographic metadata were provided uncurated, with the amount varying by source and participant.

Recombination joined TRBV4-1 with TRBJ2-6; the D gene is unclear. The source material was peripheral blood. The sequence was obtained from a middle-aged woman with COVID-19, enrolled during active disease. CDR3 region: CASSPPLEAGANVLTF. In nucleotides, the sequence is TGCGCCAGCAGCCCGCCCCTCGAGGCTGGGGCCAACGTCCTGACTTTC.